A selection of T cell receptor beta chains follows, all from one sample in a study of cytomegalovirus exposure and HLA in healthy donors. Assay used: immunoSEQ multiplex PCR; TCRdb lists only in-frame clones, some missing. In the table there are roughly 150,000 clones, over 70% of which are singletons. The specimen sequenced was PBMCs. The receptors shown here come from a man aged 30-40 years in good health and CMV-seropositive. Each CDR3 is given with its conserved first and last residue. The order of the fields is V gene, D gene, clone size, J gene, CDR3 DNA, CDR3 protein. D genes are given only for firm matches. Clone sizes are given selectively: once, few, many, or a class where the clone is expanded.

TRBV27	-	-	TRBJ2-3	TGTGCCAGCAGTTTAATTGTTCCGGGCACAGATACGCAGTATTTT	CASSLIVPGTDTQYF
TRBV30	-	-	TRBJ2-4	TGTGCCTGGAGTGTACGGGGGGCTGGTACCAAAAACAGTCAGTACTTC	CAWSVRGAGTKNSQYF
TRBV10-3	TRBD2	-	TRBJ2-1	TGTGCCATCAGGGAGGGACTAGCGGGGGGTGGGTGGTACAATGAGCAGTTCTTC	CAIREGLAGGGWYNEQFF
TRBV7-2	TRBD1	-	TRBJ1-5	TGTGCCAGCAGCCCGTCCGGGACAGTAAGCAATCAGCCCCAGCATTTT	CASSPSGTVSNQPQHF
TRBV11-2	-	-	TRBJ1-1	TGTGCCAGCATCCCTACGGGCGGGGTTGGGACTGAAGCTTTCTTT	CASIPTGGVGTEAFF
TRBV7-9	TRBD1	-	TRBJ2-7	TGTGCCAGCAGCTATGCTGGGACAGGAGGGGAGCAGTACTTC	CASSYAGTGGEQYF
TRBV21-1	-	-	TRBJ2-2	TGTGCCAGCAGCTCGACTAGCGGGAGACCCACCGGGGAGCTGTTTTTT	CASSSTSGRPTGELFF
TRBV9	TRBD2	-	TRBJ2-3	TGTGCCAGCAGCGTAGGGTCTAGCGGGGGGGCGTTCACAGATACGCAGTATTTT	CASSVGSSGGAFTDTQYF
TRBV30	TRBD1	-	TRBJ1-2	TGTGCCTGGAGTGTACAGGCAGGGGGAGGCTATGGCTACACCTTC	CAWSVQAGGGYGYTF
TRBV19	-	-	TRBJ2-2	TGTGCCAGTAGTATAGGGGGCAGGGGCGGCGGCGGGGAGCTGTTTTTT	CASSIGGRGGGGELFF
TRBV6-5	TRBD1	-	TRBJ2-7	TGTGCCAGCAGTTACTCAACAGGGGCGGAAATCTACGAGCAGTACTTC	CASSYSTGAEIYEQYF
TRBV28	TRBD2	-	TRBJ2-7	TGTGCCAGCAGTAACCTTACTAGCGGGAAGACCTACGAGCAGTACTTC	CASSNLTSGKTYEQYF
TRBV6-5	TRBD1	-	TRBJ2-5	TGTGCCAGCAGTTACTCGACACAGACAGGGGCGGGGACCCAGTACTTC	CASSYSTQTGAGTQYF
TRBV27	-	few	TRBJ1-2	TGTGCCAGCAGTCCCTCGACACGAGCTAACTATGGCTACACCTTC	CASSPSTRANYGYTF
TRBV5-8	-	-	TRBJ1-2	TGTGCCAGCACCGGACAGAACTATGGCTACACCTTC	CASTGQNYGYTF
TRBV19	-	-	TRBJ1-2	TGTGCCAGTAGTATACACACAGGGTGGCAGGGCTACACCTTC	CASSIHTGWQGYTF
TRBV5-1	-	-	TRBJ2-7	TGCGCCAGCAGCTTGATTGGGTTGGGGGGACGCGAGCAGTACTTC	CASSLIGLGGREQYF
TRBV9	TRBD2	once	TRBJ2-3	TGTGCCAGCAGCGTCCCCAGCGGGGGGGCAGGTAATACGCAGTATTTT	CASSVPSGGAGNTQYF
TRBV15	TRBD1	-	TRBJ2-2	TGTGCCACCAGCGGTGGACAGGGTTCGAACACCGGGGAGCTGTTTTTT	CATSGGQGSNTGELFF
TRBV7-2	TRBD1	few	TRBJ1-2	TGTGCCAGCAGCAGCAGCCGAGGGGACAGGGGCTACACCTTC	CASSSSRGDRGYTF
TRBV30	-	-	TRBJ2-7	TGTGCCTGGAGTTTTGAGTCCTACGAGCAGTACTTC	CAWSFESYEQYF
TRBV19	-	-	TRBJ1-5	TGTGCCAGTAGTATAAGCAAACGCAATCAGCCCCAGCATTTT	CASSISKRNQPQHF
TRBV4-3	-	-	TRBJ1-1	TGCGCCAGCAGCCAAGAATACTGGAACACTGAAGCTTTCTTT	CASSQEYWNTEAFF